One and the same sample provided the 24 T cell receptor beta chains below, sequenced in a study of blood T cell repertoires in COVID-19. Only in-frame clones appear in the TCRdb table, and some are missing; sequencing was by immunoSEQ multiplex PCR. Here the sample spans over 10,000 clones, around nine tenths being singletons. Source material: peripheral blood. Receptor source: a man of 80 years or more with acute or convalescent COVID-19.

V and J are TRBV27 and TRBJ1-2; TRBD1 matches 8 bases. After removal of 6 bases from V and 8 bases from J, the junction contained 8 bases not matched to a gene. Looked up from germline, CDR1 is MNHEY and CDR2 is SMNVEV (reference sequence). The CDR3 totals 13 residues. The CDR3 DNA follows: TGTGCCAGCAGAACCTCAGGGGGCGAAGGCTACACCTTC. This codes for CASRTSGGEGYTF.

This chain links TRBV9 with TRBJ2-3; a possible D gene is TRBD1 (5 bases). The CDR3 length is 11 residues. Trimming shortened V by 7 bases and J by 4 bases, and 7 bases separated the two germline ends. Germline CDR1 and CDR2: SGDLS and YYNGEE. The CDR3 nucleotides are TGTGCCAGCGAAGGGGCAGATACGCAGTATTTT. This encodes CASEGADTQYF.

V and J are TRBV6-5 and TRBJ1-5; perhaps TRBD1 as D (5 bases). CDR3 size: 13 residues. Trimming cost V 8 bases and J 2 bases, with 10 bases left between them. The germline V gene encodes CDR1 MNHEY and CDR2 SVGAGI. The CDR3 DNA is TGTGCCAGCTGGGGCAGGGGCAATCAGCCCCAGCATTTT. The encoded protein is CASWGRGNQPQHF.

A single count supports this clone. The genes are TRBV7-9 and TRBJ2-5; TRBD2 agrees at 9 bases. The germline V gene encodes CDR1 SEHNR and CDR2 FQNEAQ (reference sequence). The CDR3 extends over 14 amino acids. With V trimmed by 5 bases and J by 4 bases, 5 bases remained unmatched. Written as DNA, the CDR3 is TGTGCCAGCAGCCGAGCGGGAGGAGGAGAGACCCAGTACTTC. Encoded protein: CASSRAGGGETQYF.

V gene TRBV24-1 combines with J gene TRBJ2-3; a weak D match, TRBD2 (6 bases). This CDR3 has 16 amino acids. V was trimmed by 4 bases and J by 4 bases, leaving 17 bases between them. Looked up from germline, CDR1 is KGHDR and CDR2 is SFDVKD. CDR3 sequence: CATSDPPGRGADTQYF. CDR3 bases: TGTGCCACCAGTGACCCTCCCGGGAGAGGGGCAGATACGCAGTATTTT.

The CDR3, as DNA: TGTGCCAGCTCACCGTCTAGGGCAGGGACAGGACTAGCGGGGTTATACGAGCAGTACTTC. This sequence encodes CASSPSRAGTGLAGLYEQYF. The chain has TRBV18 and TRBJ2-7; 12 bases are shared with TRBD2. The CDR3 is made up of 20 amino acids. Trimming at V came to 3 bases and at J to 4 bases, leaving 19 bases not matched to a gene. The germline V gene encodes CDR1 KGHSH and CDR2 LQKENI.

The rearrangement uses TRBV5-1 and TRBJ2-2; 7 nucleotides match TRBD1. This CDR3 has 16 amino acids. V shed 0 bases, J shed 1 base, and the junction held 3 bases outside the gene matches. The germline V gene has CDR1 SGHRS and CDR2 YFSETQ. The DNA for the CDR3 is TGCGCCAGCAGCTTGGTAGCAGGGGGGAACACCGGGGAGCTGTTTTTT. It specifies CASSLVAGGNTGELFF.

This clone showed up just once. This chain joins TRBV2 and TRBJ2-7, with TRBD1 as a possible D gene (5 bases). V lost 0 bases and J lost 6, with 15 bases in between. The germline CDR1 and CDR2 sequences are SNHLY and FYNNEI. The CDR3 is made up of 15 amino acids. Here the CDR3 DNA reads TGTGCCAGCAGTGAAGCGCTTCAGGGTTCGGGCGAGCAGTACTTC. Its translation is CASSEALQGSGEQYF.

This chain uses TRBV5-1 with TRBJ1-1; TRBD1 is a possible D gene (5 bases). Deletions cut 0 bases from V and 5 bases from J, with 14 bases between. The CDR3 runs 15 residues. In germline, CDR1 is SGHRS, CDR2 YFSETQ. The CDR3 reads CASSLAGGRGTEAFF. The CDR3 DNA reads TGCGCCAGCAGCTTGGCTGGGGGGAGAGGGACTGAAGCTTTCTTT.

The CDR3 region is CASSGAGNTIYF. The CDR3 coding sequence is TGTGCCAGCAGCGGTGCTGGAAACACCATATATTTT. The chain is built from TRBV2 and TRBJ1-3; no reliable D call. V was clipped by 6 bases and J by 2 bases, with 5 bases between them. Germline V gene sequence: CDR1 SNHLY, CDR2 FYNNEI. This CDR3 comprises 12 residues.

This clone was seen a few times. This sequence joins TRBV12-3 or TRBV12-4 and TRBJ1-5; D possibly corresponds to TRBD1 (6 bases). Trimming took 7 bases from V and 7 from J, leaving 11 bases between them. This CDR3 region has 12 residues. CDR3 in amino acids: CASNTGTQPQHF. The CDR3 bases are TGTGCCAGCAATACAGGGACACAGCCCCAGCATTTT.

In this sample, this clone turned up once. V usage is TRBV5-1 and J usage is TRBJ1-1; 11 bases fit TRBD1. There are 16 residues in the CDR3. Losses at the gene ends were 5 bases for V and 0 bases for J; bases not matched to a gene: 6. Germline values: CDR1 SGHRS, CDR2 YFSETQ. The CDR3 DNA follows: TGCGCCAGCAGGTCGGGACAGGGGGTGATGAACACTGAAGCTTTCTTT. Amino acid sequence: CASRSGQGVMNTEAFF.

The chain links TRBV3-1 (or the pseudogene TRBV3-2) to TRBJ2-5; 7 nucleotides agree with TRBD1. The CDR3 has 15 residues. Germline trimming cut 4 bases from V and 4 bases from J; bases unmatched to any gene: 9. Germline values: CDR1 LGHDT, CDR2 YNNKEL (reference sequence). In nucleotides, the CDR3 is TGTGCCAGCAGCCCACAGGACAGGTGGGGAGAGACCCAGTACTTC. This translates into CASSPQDRWGETQYF.

The chain uses TRBV2 and TRBJ2-3, with a tentative D call TRBD2 (6 bases). V lost 7 bases and J 0 bases, leaving 20 bases between the germline ends. Germline-derived CDR1 and CDR2 are SNHLY and FYNNEI. The CDR3 extends over 17 amino acids. In DNA, the CDR3 is TGTGCCAGCAATTTTCCCGGGACTCCGGGTAGCACAGATACGCAGTATTTT. This encodes CASNFPGTPGSTDTQYF.

The chain employs TRBV5-1 and TRBJ2-7, with TRBD2 identical over 12 bases. Losses at the gene ends were 0 bases for V and 7 bases for J; bases not matched to a gene: 8. The CDR3 consists of 16 residues. The germline V gene encodes CDR1 SGHRS and CDR2 YFSETQ. The CDR3 region has the DNA TGCGCCAGCAGCTTGGCCCTGACTAGCGGGGGAGAAGAGCAGTACTTC. Protein product: CASSLALTSGGEEQYF.

J is TRBJ2-7 and V is TRBV5-1; 9 bases match TRBD1. The germline V gene encodes CDR1 SGHRS and CDR2 YFSETQ. This CDR3 is 14 amino acids long. V trimming: 3 bases; J trimming: 3 bases; junction bases outside the gene matches: 4. DNA for the CDR3: TGCGCCAGCAGCTCGGGACAGGGTCTCTACGAGCAGTACTTC. It encodes CASSSGQGLYEQYF.

J is TRBJ1-6 and V is TRBV7-6, with no clear D. The CDR3 is 13 amino acids. The ends were cut back, 1 base at V and 13 bases at J, with 11 bases in the middle. Looked up from germline, CDR1 is SGHVS and CDR2 is FNYEAQ. This CDR3 reads CASSLEAASPLHF. The CDR3 coding sequence is TGTGCCAGCAGCTTAGAGGCGGCGTCCCCCCTCCACTTT.

The chain recombines TRBV12-3 or TRBV12-4 with TRBJ1-1, with a tentative D call TRBD1 (5 bases). The CDR3 is 13 amino acids. V was pared by 8 bases and J by 1 base, with 11 bases between. DNA of the CDR3: TGTGCCAGCCTCACAGGACCGAACACTGAAGCTTTCTTT. Its protein is CASLTGPNTEAFF.

V is TRBV24-1 and J is TRBJ2-2; TRBD1 is a possible D gene (7 bases). The CDR3 contains 19 residues. V was clipped by 5 bases and J by 5 bases, with 26 bases between them. Germline assignment: CDR1 KGHDR and CDR2 SFDVKD. CDR3 sequence (DNA): TGTGCCACCAGTGCCCCAGGGGGGCAGCCCGGGGAAGGGACCGGGGAGCTGTTTTTT. The encoded protein is CATSAPGGQPGEGTGELFF.

The CDR3 DNA reads TGTGCCTGGGCCGGGACAGGGGTTATAACTTTCTTT. It is translated as CAWAGTGVITFF. This sequence joins TRBV30 and TRBJ1-1; TRBD1 aligns across 10 bases. With V trimmed by 5 bases and J by 12 bases, 9 bases remained unmatched. This CDR3 has 12 residues. The germline CDR1 and CDR2 sequences are GTSNPN and SVGIG (reference sequence).

This clone was observed a few times. The chain joins TRBV6-1 to TRBJ1-2, with a weak D call TRBD1 (5 bases). V dropped 2 bases and J dropped 7 bases, with 14 bases sitting between them. Germline V gene sequence: CDR1 MNHNS, CDR2 SASEGT. This CDR3 is 14 amino acids long. This CDR3 reads CASSENGGAAGYTF. The CDR3 bases are TGTGCCAGCAGTGAAAACGGGGGTGCGGCTGGCTACACCTTC.

This chain joins TRBV5-4 and TRBJ2-2; tentatively, D is TRBD1 (6 bases). V was clipped by 2 bases and J by 2 bases, with 13 bases between them. This CDR3 contains 16 residues. Germline CDR1 SGHNT, CDR2 YYREEE (reference sequence). The CDR3 loop reads CASSFVRGSNTGELFF. DNA for the CDR3: TGTGCCAGCAGCTTTGTAAGGGGGTCCAACACCGGGGAGCTGTTTTTT.

The chain uses TRBV7-8 and TRBJ2-5; 7 bases fit TRBD2. Germline CDR1 SGHVS, CDR2 FQNEAQ. The CDR3 covers 15 residues. V lost 3 bases and J lost 5; bases outside the gene matches: 9. The CDR3 loop reads CASSFSQRGGETQYF. CDR3 sequence (DNA): TGTGCCAGCAGCTTCTCCCAGCGGGGAGGTGAGACCCAGTACTTC.

The chain has TRBV27 and TRBJ1-1; D call uncertain. Trimming cost V 2 bases and J 7 bases, with 11 bases left between them. The CDR3 runs 13 residues. Germline V lookup: CDR1 MNHEY, CDR2 SMNVEV (reference sequence). The CDR3 here is CASSLVRGSEAFF. In DNA form, the CDR3 reads TGTGCCAGCAGTTTAGTACGCGGGAGTGAAGCTTTCTTT.